This T cell receptor beta chain was retrieved from a study of tumor-infiltrating lymphocytes in oesophageal squamous cell carcinoma. TCRdb itself ran the PCR reads through MiXCR, one entry per CDR3 protein. The repertoire holds about 24,000 distinct CDR3 sequences, with more than 30% as singletons. Germline V CDR1 and CDR2: SGHTA, FQGTGA. This CDR3 is 19 amino acids long. V shed 4 bases, J shed 6 bases, and the junction held 14 bases outside the gene matches. The sequence derives from a male donor with esophageal squamous cell carcinoma. This chain uses TRBV7-3 with TRBJ2-1, with 14 positions matching TRBD2. Sequenced sample: esophageal tumor tissue. Written as DNA, the CDR3 is TGTGCCAGCAGCTCAACCGGGACTAGCGGGAGTTTTTTCGGCAATGAGCAGTTCTTC. It yields the protein CASSSTGTSGSFFGNEQFF.